Below are 3 T cell receptor beta chains sequenced from a single sample in a study of blood T cell repertoires in COVID-19. Some clones are missing from TCRdb's copy, which holds only in-frame ones; the method was immunoSEQ multiplex PCR. The sample contains tens of thousands of clones, around 87% of which appear only once. Sequencing was performed on peripheral blood. Source of these receptors: a male donor with acute or convalescent COVID-19.

The rearrangement uses TRBV28 and TRBJ1-3; weak D call: TRBD1 (6 bases). This CDR3 has 15 residues. Germline V lookup: CDR1 MDHEN, CDR2 SYDVKM. V was cut by 2 bases and J by 4 bases, with 12 bases left in between. This chain's CDR3 is CASSLIQGDGNTIYF. As DNA, the CDR3 is TGTGCCAGCAGTTTAATACAGGGAGACGGAAACACCATATATTTT.

V is TRBV15 and J is TRBJ2-1; unclear D gene. Germline CDR1 is LNHNV and CDR2 is YYDKDF (reference sequence). The CDR3 has 17 amino acids. V lost 1 base to trimming and J lost 6 bases, with 19 bases between them. In DNA form, the CDR3 reads TGTGCCACCAGCAGAGCCCTTGGAGCAGTTCTTGGCAATGAGCAGTTCTTC. Its protein is CATSRALGAVLGNEQFF.

The gene calls are TRBV3-1 (or the pseudogene TRBV3-2) and TRBJ1-6, with D unresolved. The germline V gene encodes CDR1 LGHDT and CDR2 YNNKEL (reference sequence). The V gene lost 3 bases and the J gene lost 7 bases, with 10 bases spanning the gap. The CDR3 spans 14 residues. CDR3 protein: CASSHSGPNSPLHF. In nucleotides, the CDR3 is TGTGCCAGCAGCCACTCGGGTCCAAATTCACCCCTCCACTTT.